This TCR beta chain was captured in a study of T cell responses to AZD1222 COVID-19 vaccine. TCRdb's copy holds only in-frame clones and misses some; the assay was immunoSEQ multiplex PCR. The sample consists of about 99,000 clones, about 93% of them appearing once. Germline CDR1 and CDR2: SGDLS and YYNGEE. This CDR3 spans 14 amino acids. V was cut by 3 bases and J by 3 bases, with 12 bases left in between. The sequenced sample was peripheral blood, obtained on day 0 of AZD1222 vaccination. The sequence derives from an adult in good health. The chain links TRBV9 to TRBJ1-1; D possibly corresponds to TRBD1 (5 bases). The CDR3 protein is CASSALIRDTEAFF. The CDR3 coding sequence is TGTGCCAGCAGCGCATTAATCAGGGACACTGAAGCTTTCTTT.